Listed below are T cell receptor beta chains from one sample, sequenced in a study of blood T cell repertoires in COVID-19. The table came from immunoSEQ multiplex PCR; TCRdb's copy has only in-frame clones and leaves some out. The sample contains some 270,000 clones, around nine tenths of which appear only once. Sequencing was carried out using PBMCs or T cells enriched from blood (not recorded which). Receptors originate from a woman aged 55-69 years who had recovered from COVID-19. Both conserved end residues are part of each CDR3. Fields, in order: D gene, J gene, clone size, V gene, CDR3 protein, CDR3 DNA. D genes are given only for firm matches. Size is omitted from some rows. Given values are once, few, many or a class for expanded clones.

. | TRBJ1-4 | . | TRBV19 | CASSTGATNEKLFF | TGTGCCAGTAGTACCGGAGCAACTAATGAAAAACTGTTTTTT
. | TRBJ1-2 | . | TRBV7-8 | CASSLVSGVGGYTF | TGTGCCAGCAGCTTAGTTAGCGGGGTCGGTGGCTACACCTTC
. | TRBJ1-1 | . | TRBV7-3 | CASSSLQGSTEAFF | TGTGCCAGCAGTTCCCTCCAGGGTAGCACTGAAGCTTTCTTT
. | TRBJ2-3 | . | TRBV29-1 | CSVSRGGGEDTQYF | TGCAGCGTTTCCAGGGGAGGGGGGGAAGATACGCAGTATTTT
TRBD1 | TRBJ1-6 | once | TRBV7-9 | CASSWAGTGVGNSPLHF | TGTGCCAGCAGCTGGGCCGGGACAGGGGTGGGGAATTCACCCCTCCACTTT
TRBD1 | TRBJ1-6 | . | TRBV5-1 | CASSSGQVYSPLHF | TGCGCCAGCAGCTCGGGACAGGTGTATTCACCCCTCCACTTT
. | TRBJ2-5 | . | TRBV2 | CASSVEALETQYF | TGTGCCAGCAGTGTAGAAGCGTTAGAGACCCAGTACTTC
TRBD1 | TRBJ1-1 | once | TRBV28 | CASSPGTGIAISAFF | TGTGCCAGCAGTCCCGGGACAGGGATCGCGATAAGTGCTTTCTTT
TRBD2 | TRBJ2-1 | . | TRBV9 | CASSVSGGSYNEQFF | TGTGCCAGCAGCGTTAGCGGGGGTTCCTACAATGAGCAGTTCTTC
. | TRBJ2-3 | . | TRBV29-1 | CSVPSAAGRTGDTQYF | TGCAGCGTTCCCAGTGCGGCGGGGCGCACCGGGGATACGCAGTATTTT
. | TRBJ1-2 | . | TRBV7-2 | CASSLVGGGYGYTF | TGTGCCAGCAGCTTAGTGGGGGGAGGTTATGGCTACACCTTC
. | TRBJ2-7 | . | TRBV7-9 | CASSDLVAGYEQYF | TGTGCCAGCAGCGATTTGGTAGCTGGCTACGAGCAGTACTTC
. | TRBJ1-5 | . | TRBV19 | CASSITRTSIQPQHF | TGTGCCAGTAGTATAACGCGTACTTCCATACAGCCCCAGCATTTT
TRBD2 | TRBJ2-3 | . | TRBV4-1 | CASSPRTSGSSDTQYF | TGCGCCAGCAGCCCCAGGACTAGCGGGAGTTCAGATACGCAGTATTTT
. | TRBJ1-1 | few | TRBV5-1 | CASGEGWVNTEAFF | TGCGCCAGCGGGGAGGGGTGGGTGAACACTGAAGCTTTCTTT
. | TRBJ1-1 | . | TRBV5-4 | CASSPSQGLRAFF | TGTGCCAGCAGCCCGTCACAGGGTTTGAGAGCTTTCTTT
. | TRBJ2-2 | . | TRBV29-1 | CSVLGHRTGELFF | TGCAGCGTTCTAGGACATCGCACCGGGGAGCTGTTTTTT
. | TRBJ2-3 | . | TRBV7-2 | CASSLSAGTDTQYF | TGTGCCAGCAGCTTATCTGCGGGCACAGATACGCAGTATTTT
. | TRBJ2-3 | . | TRBV7-2 | CASSFGGITDTQYF | TGTGCCAGCAGCTTTGGAGGTATCACAGATACGCAGTATTTT
TRBD1 | TRBJ1-2 | . | TRBV7-9 | CASRSTGGDYGYTF | TGTGCCAGCAGATCCACAGGGGGGGACTATGGCTACACCTTC
TRBD1 | TRBJ1-5 | . | TRBV6-5 | CASRGTGGWNQPQHF | TGTGCCAGCAGAGGGACAGGGGGGTGGAATCAGCCCCAGCATTTT
TRBD2 | TRBJ2-1 | . | TRBV27 | CASSWGGDNEQFF | TGTGCCAGCAGTTGGGGGGGGGACAATGAGCAGTTCTTC
. | TRBJ1-1 | once | TRBV28 | CATSWEQMNTEAFF | TGTGCCACCTCTTGGGAGCAGATGAACACTGAAGCTTTCTTT
. | TRBJ1-6 | . | TRBV4-1 | CASSQDRSRGSPLHF | TGCGCCAGCAGCCAAGATAGAAGCCGAGGTTCACCCCTCCACTTT
. | TRBJ1-2 | once | TRBV27 | CASSLDTSYGYTF | TGTGCCAGCAGTTTAGACACCAGCTATGGCTACACCTTC
. | TRBJ2-1 | . | TRBV6-5 | CASSLKPHPTGNEQFF | TGTGCCAGCAGTTTAAAACCTCATCCTACCGGCAATGAGCAGTTCTTC
. | TRBJ2-1 | . | TRBV2 | CASSGGLSSYNEQFF | TGTGCCAGCAGTGGCGGTTTAAGCTCCTACAATGAGCAGTTCTTC
. | TRBJ1-3 | . | TRBV5-1 | CASSEAGNSGNTIYF | TGCGCCAGCAGTGAGGCGGGGAACTCTGGAAACACCATATATTTT
. | TRBJ2-3 | . | TRBV11-1 | CASRTGLSTDTQYF | TGTGCCAGCCGTACGGGGTTGAGCACAGATACGCAGTATTTT
TRBD1 | TRBJ1-1 | . | TRBV7-3 | CASSIGQGLTEAFF | TGTGCCAGCAGCATCGGACAGGGGTTAACTGAAGCTTTCTTT
. | TRBJ2-3 | once | TRBV19 | CASRLGVFADTQYF | TGTGCCAGTAGGTTAGGGGTATTCGCAGATACGCAGTATTTT
. | TRBJ2-5 | . | TRBV2 | CASSSTWETQYF | TGTGCCAGCAGCTCCACTTGGGAGACCCAGTACTTC
TRBD2 | TRBJ2-5 | . | TRBV29-1 | CSVGLAGLGETQYF | TGCAGCGTTGGACTAGCGGGATTGGGGGAGACCCAGTACTTC
. | TRBJ1-2 | . | TRBV28 | CASSTQGYGYTF | TGTGCCAGCAGTACACAGGGATATGGCTACACCTTC
. | TRBJ2-7 | . | TRBV30 | CAWSVSGLYEQYF | TGTGCCTGGAGTGTATCGGGACTCTACGAGCAGTACTTC
. | TRBJ2-5 | . | TRBV12-3/TRBV12-4 | CASSLERRGTQYF | TGTGCCAGCAGTTTGGAGCGGAGAGGGACCCAGTACTTC
TRBD2 | TRBJ2-1 | . | TRBV11-3 | CASSFSQGTSGSPFF | TGTGCCAGCAGCTTCTCCCAGGGGACTAGCGGGAGTCCCTTCTTC
. | TRBJ2-3 | . | TRBV7-3 | CASSSTDTDTQYF | TGTGCCAGCAGCTCGACAGACACAGATACGCAGTATTTT
TRBD1 | TRBJ1-2 | . | TRBV19 | CASSLSGQHYGYTF | TGTGCCAGTAGTCTCTCGGGACAGCACTATGGCTACACCTTC
TRBD2 | TRBJ2-3 | . | TRBV30 | CAWSLAGNQYF | TGTGCCTGGTCACTAGCGGGTAACCAGTATTTT
TRBD1 | TRBJ1-1 | . | TRBV6-1 | CASSESGFGTVEAFF | TGTGCCAGCAGTGAATCAGGTTTTGGGACAGTAGAAGCTTTCTTT
TRBD1 | TRBJ1-5 | once | TRBV27 | CASSLGRGPQPQHF | TGTGCCAGCAGTTTAGGCAGGGGGCCTCAGCCCCAGCATTTT